This TCR beta chain was identified in a study of shared clonotypes between healthy human individuals. Study-wide findings and caveats: Memory subsets generally showed lower estimated richness than naive subsets. Depth was large, yet rarefaction showed that sorted-subset sequencing was incomplete. Investigators collected only blood, and repertoires in tissues likely differ.

Details on this clone: The antigen is unknown.

Assay: immunoSEQ multiplex PCR; the TCRdb copy retains only in-frame clones and omits some. The repertoire holds more than 1.2 million clones, 98% seen once, with about 0.4% in the top ten. After removal of 3 bases from V and 5 bases from J, the junction contained 8 bases not matched to a gene. The CDR3 runs 17 residues. Per germline, CDR1 SEHNR and CDR2 FQNEAQ (reference sequence). This receptor was identified in a young man in good health. Sequencing was done on a sample of naive CD4+ T cells sorted from blood. Subset defined: CD45RA+ positively selected. V and J are TRBV7-9 and TRBJ2-5, with 14 bases aligning to TRBD2. In DNA form, the CDR3 reads TGTGCCAGCAGCTTCGCGGGACTAGCGGGAGTTTCTGAGACCCAGTACTTC. Protein sequence: CASSFAGLAGVSETQYF.